These T cell receptor beta chains were read from a single sample in a study of shared clonotypes between healthy human individuals. Sequenced by immunoSEQ multiplex PCR; TCRdb stores in-frame clones only, minus some. The sample includes hundreds of thousands of clones, approximately 96% of them seen just once. Sequenced: naive CD8+ T cells sorted from blood. These receptors all stem from a young woman in good health. CDR3s include the opening cysteine and the closing phenylalanine or tryptophan. The order of the fields is J gene, clone size, V gene, D gene, CDR3 protein, CDR3 DNA. A D gene is named only where the DNA matches it firmly. Some rows have no size entry. The others give once, few or many, or a class for an expanded clone.

TRBJ2-7	.	TRBV28	TRBD1	CASALTGNYEQYF	TGTGCCAGCGCCCTGACAGGGAACTACGAGCAGTACTTC
TRBJ1-3	.	TRBV6-5	.	CASSPYDGNTIYF	TGTGCCAGCAGCCCCTATGACGGAAACACCATATATTTT
TRBJ1-6	.	TRBV28	.	CASSPPGQPNSPLHF	TGTGCCAGCAGTCCCCCGGGCCAGCCTAATTCACCCCTCCACTTT
TRBJ2-3	.	TRBV6-5	.	CASSYGLWDTQYF	TGTGCCAGCAGTTACGGCCTCTGGGATACGCAGTATTTT
TRBJ2-2	.	TRBV11-3	.	CASSVGGAIPGELFF	TGTGCCAGCAGCGTTGGGGGGGCAATCCCCGGGGAGCTGTTTTTT
TRBJ2-5	once	TRBV7-9	.	CASSLSWDRETQYF	TGTGCCAGCAGCTTATCGTGGGATAGAGAGACCCAGTACTTC
TRBJ1-2	.	TRBV5-1	.	CASSLAGSSTYGYTF	TGCGCCAGCAGCTTGGCGGGCAGTTCCACCTATGGCTACACCTTC
TRBJ2-5	.	TRBV9	TRBD2	CASTLGLAGGGQETQYF	TGTGCCAGCACCCTAGGACTAGCGGGAGGGGGTCAAGAGACCCAGTACTTC
TRBJ1-5	.	TRBV5-1	.	CASSRGGGQPQHF	TGCGCCAGCAGCCGGGGGGGCGGCCAGCCCCAGCATTTT
TRBJ2-2	.	TRBV7-2	.	CASSPGPGYTGELFF	TGTGCCAGCAGTCCGGGTCCAGGATACACCGGGGAGCTGTTTTTT
TRBJ2-1	.	TRBV19	.	CASSQGEQFF	TGTGCCAGTAGTCAGGGTGAGCAGTTCTTC
TRBJ2-7	.	TRBV7-9	.	CASSLAGSHSYEQYF	TGTGCCAGCAGCTTGGCGGGATCTCACTCCTACGAGCAGTACTTC
TRBJ2-7	.	TRBV27	.	CASSPTPPNEQYF	TGTGCCAGCAGCCCCACTCCCCCCAACGAGCAGTACTTC
TRBJ2-1	.	TRBV10-2	.	CASSGPGTDEQFF	TGCGCCAGCAGTGGGCCAGGGACGGATGAGCAGTTCTTC
TRBJ2-1	.	TRBV27	.	CASSLRMDEQFF	TGTGCCAGCAGTTTAAGGATGGATGAGCAGTTCTTC
TRBJ1-2	.	TRBV7-9	.	CASSLGESHGYTF	TGTGCCAGCAGCCTTGGAGAGAGTCATGGCTACACCTTC
TRBJ2-2	.	TRBV28	TRBD2	CASRSSGSIGELFF	TGTGCCAGTCGGTCTAGCGGTTCCATCGGGGAGCTGTTTTTT
TRBJ2-3	.	TRBV7-9	.	CASSLTPSTDTQYF	TGTGCCAGCAGCTTAACCCCTAGCACAGATACGCAGTATTTT